This T cell receptor (beta chain) was retrieved from a study of CD8+CD57+ T cells in acquired aplastic anemia. The wider study: Isolated CD4+ and CD8+ cells, once sorted, yielded DNA averaging about 3.4 ug.

Genomic DNA constituted the template upon which TCR beta VDJ and CDR3 profiling was performed. TCRdb re-analysed the reads in MiXCR, keeping a single row per CDR3 protein. Of some 92,000 distinct CDR3 sequences listed, around two thirds are singletons. This clonotype was detected many times. V was cut by 4 bases and J by 6 bases, with 10 bases left in between. The V gene's germline CDR1 is LNHNV and CDR2 YYDKDF (reference sequence). This CDR3 is 13 amino acids long. Individuals selected for sequencing had exhibited CD8+CD57+ cell expansion on flow cytometry. Among the patients, all had severe acquired aplastic anemia. When blood sampling took place, the patients had received no therapy.

This TCR came from a human donor with aplastic anemia. The chain links TRBV15 to TRBJ1-5; possibly TRBD1 for D (6 bases). Input material: sorted CD4+, CD8+, or CD8+CD57+ T cells (not recorded which) from PBMCs. The CDR3 DNA sequence: TGTGCCACCAGCACAGGGGTAATTCAGCCCCAGCATTTT. Its protein is CATSTGVIQPQHF.